The 27 T cell receptor beta chains listed next were all sequenced from one sample in a study of T-cell memory formation after mild COVID-19. TCRdb recomputed calls from the 5' RACE reads with MiXCR, one row per CDR3 protein. The sample carries 100,000 to 150,000 distinct CDR3 sequences, less than 6.5% recorded once. The sample taken for sequencing was PBMCs or a T cell subset sorted from them (not recorded which). These receptors came from an adult woman who had mild COVID-19 (a few samples of this study predate the infection). Cell type and time point are not known.

This clonotype was detected only a few times. The V gene is TRBV25-1, the J gene TRBJ2-2; 11 bases match TRBD1. The CDR3 has 18 residues. V lost 6 bases, J lost 1 base, and 10 bases stayed unmatched. Germline CDR1 is MGHDK and CDR2 is SYGVNS. CDR3 in amino acids: CASSDRPGQGENTGELFF. For the CDR3, the DNA is TGTGCCAGCAGCGATAGACCGGGACAGGGGGAGAACACCGGGGAGCTGTTTTTT. The variable domain in full, with the rest retrieved from reference TRBV25-1 and TRBJ2-2, is EADIYQTPRYLVIGTGKKITLECSQTMGHDKMYWYQQDPGMELHLIHYSYGVNSTEKGDLSSESTVSRIRTEHFPLTLESARPSHTSQYLCASSDRPGQGENTGELFFGEGSRLTVL.

Ten or more counts support this clonotype. The chain has TRBV21-1 and TRBJ1-6. TRBV21-1 is labeled a pseudogene. The CDR3 length is 15 residues. In DNA, the CDR3 is TGTGCCAGCAGCAAAGAAGACTCCTATAATTCACCCCTCCACTTT. Translation: CASSKEDSYNSPLHF.

This clonotype was seen at least ten times. This chain links TRBV6-5 with TRBJ2-7, with TRBD1 identical over 11 bases. V lost 0 bases to trimming and J lost 4 bases; unmatched junction nucleotides: 5. CDR1 and CDR2 (germline): MNHEY, SVGAGI. The CDR3 loop spans 16 amino acids. The CDR3 reads CASSYSTGTGGYEQYF. The CDR3 DNA is TGTGCCAGCAGTTACTCGACGGGGACAGGGGGGTACGAGCAGTACTTC.

This clonotype showed up many times. This chain uses TRBV15 with TRBJ2-5; 11 bases are a match to TRBD2. The trim removed 2 bases at V and 4 bases at J, leaving 6 bases unmatched. Germline values: CDR1 LNHNV, CDR2 YYDKDF (reference sequence). This CDR3 is built from 16 residues. CDR3 loop: CATSRFSGRGSETQYF. For the CDR3, the DNA is TGTGCCACCAGCAGATTTAGCGGGAGGGGCTCAGAGACCCAGTACTTC.

V gene TRBV24-1 combines with J gene TRBJ1-5, with TRBD1 identical over 7 bases. The germline CDR1 and CDR2 sequences are KGHDR and SFDVKD. V lost 4 bases, J lost 0 bases, and 5 bases stayed unmatched. CDR3 length equals 16 residues. For the CDR3, the DNA is TGTGCCACCAGTGACCATAGACAGGGTAGCAATCAGCCCCAGCATTTT. This gives the protein CATSDHRQGSNQPQHF.

This clonotype was recorded many times. This rearrangement joins TRBV5-1 to TRBJ2-3, with TRBD1 matching 7 bases. The germline CDR1 and CDR2 sequences are SGHRS and YFSETQ. V lost 6 bases, J lost 2 bases, and 6 bases stayed unmatched. CDR3 length equals 14 residues. The CDR3 bases are TGCGCCAGCAAAGAGGGGGCCCTCACAGATACGCAGTATTTT. It codes for CASKEGALTDTQYF.

The chain joins TRBV4-1 to TRBJ1-5; D call uncertain. V lost 2 bases, J lost 5 bases, and 7 bases lay in between. The V gene's germline CDR1 is MGHRA and CDR2 YSYEKL. CDR3 size: 13 residues. The CDR3 reads CASSQNPYQPQHF. The CDR3 region has the DNA TGCGCCAGCAGCCAAAATCCGTATCAGCCCCAGCATTTT.

The rearrangement joins TRBV23-1 to TRBJ2-1, with D possibly TRBD2 on 6 matching bases. TRBV23-1 is sorted into the ORF group, with uncertain function. CDR3 length: 14 residues. V lost 8 bases and J 8 bases, leaving 19 bases between the germline ends. DNA for the CDR3: TGCGCCAGCCCCGCGGGGACTGACAACGATGAGCAGTTCTTC. Residues: CASPAGTDNDEQFF.

This clonotype was picked up a small number of times. This chain connects TRBV6-5 to TRBJ2-7; TRBD1 agrees at 7 bases. The V gene end was trimmed by 2 bases and the J gene end by 2 bases; junction bases not matched to a gene: 18. The germline V gene encodes CDR1 MNHEY and CDR2 SVGAGI. The CDR3 is made up of 19 amino acids. CDR3 bases: TGTGCCAGCAGTTACATCATCGGAGGTAGGGACAGCAAACCCTACGAGCAGTACTTC. Translating it yields CASSYIIGGRDSKPYEQYF.

By sample fraction, this clonotype is medium-sized. This chain joins TRBV12-3 or TRBV12-4 and TRBJ2-2, with D tentatively TRBD1 or TRBD2 (5 bases each). Trimming removed 2 bases at V and 5 bases at J, with 12 bases between. This CDR3 comprises 15 residues. The DNA for the CDR3 is TGTGCCAGCAGTTTATGGGGGAGTGGAACCGGGGAGCTGTTTTTT. It is translated as CASSLWGSGTGELFF.

This clonotype has ten or more counts. The V and J genes are TRBV18 and TRBJ2-3, with D maybe TRBD1 (5 bases). Germline CDR1 and CDR2: KGHSH and LQKENI. V was pared by 4 bases and J by 1 base, with 9 bases between. The CDR3 is made up of 14 amino acids. CDR3 DNA: TGTGCCAGCTCACTCCAGACAGGCACAGATACGCAGTATTTT. It encodes CASSLQTGTDTQYF.

The V and J genes are TRBV11-2 and TRBJ2-3; the match to TRBD2 covers 8 bases. The CDR3 length is 15 residues. Germline V gene lookup returns CDR1 SGHAT and CDR2 FQNNGV. V trimming: 4 bases; J trimming: 9 bases; junction bases outside the gene matches: 12. The CDR3 DNA reads as TGTGCCAGCAGCTCTCTAACCGGGACTAGTAAAACGCAGTATTTT. It translates to CASSSLTGTSKTQYF.

This clonotype has a handful of counts. The chain recombines TRBV9 with TRBJ2-7; 7 nucleotides match TRBD2. Germline V gives CDR1 SGDLS, CDR2 YYNGEE. Trimming at V came to 0 bases and at J to 0 bases, leaving 6 bases not matched to a gene. The CDR3 is 16 residues long. This CDR3 reads CASSVGEGPSSYEQYF. The CDR3 coding sequence is TGTGCCAGCAGCGTAGGGGAGGGCCCGAGCTCCTACGAGCAGTACTTC.

This clonotype was seen only a few times. The rearrangement uses TRBV10-3 and TRBJ2-1; D unresolved. The CDR3 is 14 amino acids. The germline CDR1 and CDR2 sequences are ENHRY and SYGVKD. The V end was cut by 6 bases, the J end by 8 bases, with 17 bases between. The CDR3 reads CAISWASSRDEQFF. CDR3 coding DNA: TGTGCCATCAGCTGGGCCTCCTCTCGCGATGAGCAGTTCTTC.

This clonotype was seen more than once but under ten times. The chain combines TRBV4-3 with TRBJ2-5, with D perhaps matching TRBD1 (5 bases). The V end lost 0 bases, the J end lost 4 bases, and 9 bases lay between the germline ends. The germline gives CDR1 LGHNA, CDR2 YSLEER. CDR3 length: 14 residues. This chain's CDR3 is CASSQDVRGETQYF. As DNA, the CDR3 is TGCGCCAGCAGCCAAGATGTTAGGGGAGAGACCCAGTACTTC.

This clonotype showed up just a few times. This chain joins TRBV20-1 and TRBJ2-5; 11 bases are shared with TRBD1. The V segment lost 6 bases and the J segment 4 bases; nucleotides outside the gene matches: 10. The CDR3 sequence is 15 residues long. Germline lookup yields CDR1 DFQATT and CDR2 SNEGSKA (reference sequence). The CDR3 loop reads CSARFGGTGGETQYF. The CDR3, as DNA: TGCAGTGCGAGATTCGGCGGGACAGGGGGAGAGACCCAGTACTTC.

This clonotype was detected a few times. This chain links TRBV20-1 with TRBJ2-7; 16 nucleotides match TRBD2. This CDR3 comprises 15 residues. Per germline, CDR1 DFQATT and CDR2 SNEGSKA (reference sequence). The ends lost 1 base at V and 4 bases at J; junction bases unmatched: 1. The CDR3 nucleotides are TGCAGTGCTAGAGCGGGACTAGCGGGAGGGTACGAGCAGTACTTC. Translating it yields CSARAGLAGGYEQYF.

This clonotype was seen at least ten times. V gene TRBV12-3 or TRBV12-4 combines with J gene TRBJ1-2; D ambiguous. The CDR3 loop spans 13 amino acids. Trimming left V 6 bases short and J 8 bases short, with 16 bases between. In nucleotides, the CDR3 is TGTGCCAGCAGCCCCGACGGTCGCGGCGGCTACACCTTC. It encodes CASSPDGRGGYTF.

This clonotype appeared many times. The CDR3 sequence: CASSTRTGAGGGYTF. The CDR3 DNA follows: TGTGCCAGCTCAACTCGGACAGGGGCTGGGGGGGGCTACACCTTC. This sequence joins TRBV7-8 and TRBJ1-2; TRBD1 aligns across 9 bases. CDR3 length: 15 amino acids. The germline V gene encodes CDR1 SGHVS and CDR2 FQNEAQ. Germline trimming cut 8 bases from V and 8 bases from J; bases unmatched to any gene: 15.

This chain connects TRBV4-2 to TRBJ1-2; 10 bases line up with TRBD1. Looked up from germline, CDR1 is LGHNA and CDR2 is YNFKEQ. There are 15 residues in the CDR3. J gave up 8 bases and V 3 bases, and 9 bases lay outside the gene matches. The CDR3 region is CASSQIFRDRGGYTF. CDR3 in DNA: TGTGCCAGCAGCCAGATTTTCCGGGACAGGGGAGGCTACACCTTC.

This clonotype was counted a few times. The V gene is TRBV24-1, the J gene TRBJ2-4, with D hard to call. Looked up from germline, CDR1 is KGHDR and CDR2 is SFDVKD. V shed 1 base and J shed 5 bases, with 2 bases lying between them. The CDR3 length is 12 residues. The CDR3 here is CATSDFQNIQYF. The CDR3 coding sequence is TGTGCCACCAGTGATTTTCAAAACATTCAGTACTTC.

The chain employs TRBV20-1 and TRBJ1-3; D is unresolved. Trimming removed 4 bases at V and 5 bases at J, with 15 bases between. From germline, CDR1 is DFQATT and CDR2 SNEGSKA (reference sequence). The length of the CDR3 is 14 residues. The DNA for the CDR3 is TGCAGTGCTATTATGGTGGGGAAAAGAAACACCATATATTTT. Translation: CSAIMVGKRNTIYF.

The gene calls are TRBV7-2 and TRBJ2-3; a possible D gene is TRBD2 (5 bases). Trimming took 5 bases from V and 4 from J, leaving 16 bases between them. CDR1 and CDR2 (germline): SGHTA, FQGNSA. CDR3 size: 15 residues. CDR3 sequence (DNA): TGTGCCAGCAGCCAAGGCGGCCTAGCATCAGATACGCAGTATTTT. Protein sequence: CASSQGGLASDTQYF. The entire variable domain, with the rest obtained from reference TRBV7-2 and TRBJ2-3, is as follows: GAGVSQSPSNKVTEKGKDVELRCDPISGHTALYWYRQSLGQGLEFLIYFQGNSAPDKSGLPSDRFSAERTGGSVSTLTIQRTQQEDSAVYLCASSQGGLASDTQYFGPGTRLTVL.

This clonotype was seen a few times. The chain combines TRBV5-1 with TRBJ1-2; 7 bases fit TRBD1. In germline, CDR1 is SGHRS, CDR2 YFSETQ. This CDR3 comprises 16 residues. The V segment lost 1 base and the J segment 1 base; nucleotides outside the gene matches: 7. CDR3 residues: CASSLQGGINNYGYTF. The CDR3 DNA reads TGCGCCAGCAGCTTGCAGGGGGGTATTAATAACTATGGCTACACCTTC.

For this clonotype: Mismatch with germline at one junction end may stem from a read error. The chain is built from TRBV24-1 and TRBJ2-2, with D perhaps TRBD1 (6 bases). CDR3 length: 18 residues. Looked up from germline, CDR1 is KGHDR and CDR2 is SFDVKD. Here the CDR3 reads CATSDQTGQPSPTRELFF. DNA for the CDR3: TGTGCCACCAGTGATCAAACAGGACAGCCGTCCCCCACCCGGGAGCTGTTTTTT.

This clonotype was detected ten times or more. This sequence joins TRBV12-3 or TRBV12-4 and TRBJ2-3; 9 bases are shared with TRBD2. This CDR3 contains 18 residues. The V segment lost 8 bases and the J segment 6 bases; nucleotides outside the gene matches: 21. The CDR3 DNA sequence: TGTGCCAGCGGGCTCCTTAGGGGCGGGAGGGCCATCATGGATACGCAGTATTTT. This gives the protein CASGLLRGGRAIMDTQYF.

V is TRBV20-1 and J is TRBJ2-3; the match to TRBD2 covers 9 bases. The CDR3 consists of 17 residues. The germline gives CDR1 DFQATT, CDR2 SNEGSKA (reference sequence). The J segment lost 4 bases and the V segment lost 0 bases, leaving 11 bases of the junction unmatched. CDR3 bases: TGCAGTGCTAGAGACCCTGAGGCGGGGGGGGTGTCAGATACGCAGTATTTT. It codes for CSARDPEAGGVSDTQYF.